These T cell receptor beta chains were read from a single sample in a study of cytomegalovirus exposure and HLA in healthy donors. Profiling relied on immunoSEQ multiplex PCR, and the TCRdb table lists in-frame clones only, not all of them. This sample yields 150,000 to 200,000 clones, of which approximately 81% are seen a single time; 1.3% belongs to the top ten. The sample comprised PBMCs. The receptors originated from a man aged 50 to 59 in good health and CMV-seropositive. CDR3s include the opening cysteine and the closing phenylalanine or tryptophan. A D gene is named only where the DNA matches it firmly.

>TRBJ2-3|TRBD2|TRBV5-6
CASSSLVGLAGDVDTQYF
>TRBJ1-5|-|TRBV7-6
CASSPYQQGSNQPQHF
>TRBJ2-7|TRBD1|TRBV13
CASSAPGTGVVEQYF
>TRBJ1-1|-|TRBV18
CASSPLRQEIDTEAFF
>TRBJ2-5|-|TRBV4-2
CASSQAGGGSRETQYF
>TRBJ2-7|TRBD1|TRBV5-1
CASSLGGQGAYEQYF
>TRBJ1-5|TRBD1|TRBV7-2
CASSSQGGNQPQHF
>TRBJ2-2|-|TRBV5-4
CASSLVRGANTGELFF
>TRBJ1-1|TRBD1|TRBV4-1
CASSQGTGEAFF
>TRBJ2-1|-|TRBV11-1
CASSPRDFQYNEQFF
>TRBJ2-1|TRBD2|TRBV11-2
CASSLEVTSAEQFF
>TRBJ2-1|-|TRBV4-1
CASSQGTESSYNEQFF
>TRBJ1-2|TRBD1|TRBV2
CASSRETGVEGGYTF
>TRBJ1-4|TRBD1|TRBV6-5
CASSYDRGSEKLFF
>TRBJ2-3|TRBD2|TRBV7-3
CASSKLLAGGSTDTQYF
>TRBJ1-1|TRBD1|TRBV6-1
CASTHYGQGAEAFF
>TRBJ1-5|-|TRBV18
CASSPQSNQPQHF
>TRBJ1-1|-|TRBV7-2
CASSSGQVKTGEAFF
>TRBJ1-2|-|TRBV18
CASSPGGEGYTF
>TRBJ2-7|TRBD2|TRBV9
CASSVAPSGYEQYF
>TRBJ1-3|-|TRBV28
CASSLDPGSVSGNTIYF
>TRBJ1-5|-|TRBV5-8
CASSYRQVVVGNQPQHF
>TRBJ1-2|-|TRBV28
CATQDRGTYGYTF
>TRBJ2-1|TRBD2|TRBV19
CASNQAGGTYNEQFF
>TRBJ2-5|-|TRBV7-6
CASSLARKETQYF
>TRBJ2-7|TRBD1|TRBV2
CASSVLDREQSYEQYF
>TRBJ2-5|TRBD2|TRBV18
CASSRGGAEETQYF
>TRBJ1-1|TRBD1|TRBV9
CASSVVPGGSEAFF
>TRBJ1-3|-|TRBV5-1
CASSSQAQGGDTIYF
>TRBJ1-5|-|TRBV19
CASRSQGHSNQPQHF
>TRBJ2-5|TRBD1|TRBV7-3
CASSSSGQGETQYF
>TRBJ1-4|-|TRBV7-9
CASSNLRTDLNEKLFF
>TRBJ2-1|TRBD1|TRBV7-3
CASSLRGNEQFF
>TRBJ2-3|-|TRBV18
CASSPAGRTDTQYF
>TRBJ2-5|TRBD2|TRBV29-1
CSVEGSGGLETQYF
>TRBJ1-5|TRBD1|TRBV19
CASSSPRHRGSDQPQHF
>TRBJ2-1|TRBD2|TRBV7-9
CASSLKTSGVYNEQFF
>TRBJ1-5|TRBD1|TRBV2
CASKPTGAYQPQHF
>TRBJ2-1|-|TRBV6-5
CASSSVREVSYNEQFF
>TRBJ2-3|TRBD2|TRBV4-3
CASSGIAGGRTDTQYF
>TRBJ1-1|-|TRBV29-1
CSARQVLNTEAFF
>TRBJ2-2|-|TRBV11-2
CASRVQGNTGELFF
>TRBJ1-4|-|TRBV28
CASSGGLGRKLFF
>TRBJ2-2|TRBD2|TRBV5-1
CASSYLTSGNTGELFF
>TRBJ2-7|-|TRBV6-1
CASSEAPGVYEQYF
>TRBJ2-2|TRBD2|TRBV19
CATQGGLAGDSGELFF
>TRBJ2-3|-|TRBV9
CASTSDASTDTQYF
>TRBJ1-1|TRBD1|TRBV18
CASSPQGANTEAFF
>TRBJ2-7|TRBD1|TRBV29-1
CSVTTGTYEQYF
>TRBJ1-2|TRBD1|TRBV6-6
CASSPTGAYGYTF
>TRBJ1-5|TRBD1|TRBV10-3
CATSGQGAAQHF
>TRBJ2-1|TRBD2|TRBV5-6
CASSLGPPVAGGNNEQFF
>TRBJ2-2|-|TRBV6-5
CASSYEAQTNTGELFF
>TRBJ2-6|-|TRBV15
CATSSFSGANVLTF
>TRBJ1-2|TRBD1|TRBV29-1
CSVGTGWGYTF